These T cell receptor beta chains were read from a single sample in a study of T-cell memory formation after mild COVID-19. From the 5' RACE reads, TCRdb called clonotypes with MiXCR, one entry per CDR3 protein. Found here are approximately 150,000 distinct CDR3 sequences, about a fifth of them singletons; the top ten hold 2% to 2.5%. Sample: PBMCs or a T cell subset sorted from them (not recorded which). Every receptor here comes from an adult woman who had mild COVID-19 (a few samples of this study predate the infection). Cell type and time point are not known. The CDR3 runs from the conserved cysteine through the conserved F or W. A D gene is named only where the DNA matches it firmly. Rows give clone size only sometimes, using once, few, many, or a class for an expanded clone.

cdr3_aa: CSVGVGGQGYNEQFF
cdr3_nt: TGCAGCGTTGGCGTGGGGGGACAGGGATACAATGAGCAGTTCTTC
clone_size: NA
v_call: TRBV29-1
d_call: TRBD1
j_call: TRBJ2-1

cdr3_aa: CASSLAPTLAGYTGELFF
cdr3_nt: TGCGCCAGCAGCTTGGCTCCCACCCTAGCAGGCTACACCGGGGAGCTGTTTTTT
clone_size: NA
v_call: TRBV5-1
d_call: NA
j_call: TRBJ2-2

cdr3_aa: CASRPGEAGELFF
cdr3_nt: TGTGCCAGCAGGCCGGGGGAGGCGGGGGAGCTGTTTTTT
clone_size: NA
v_call: TRBV12-3/TRBV12-4
d_call: NA
j_call: TRBJ2-2

cdr3_aa: CASSSQWGDGYEQYF
cdr3_nt: TGTGCCAGCAGCTCCCAGTGGGGGGATGGCTACGAGCAGTACTTC
clone_size: NA
v_call: TRBV7-2
d_call: NA
j_call: TRBJ2-7

cdr3_aa: CASSQTGSSYNEQFF
cdr3_nt: TGTGCCAGCAGCCAAACAGGGAGCTCCTACAATGAGCAGTTCTTC
clone_size: many
v_call: TRBV16
d_call: NA
j_call: TRBJ2-1

cdr3_aa: CASSSYPGQGHTGELFF
cdr3_nt: TGTGCCAGCAGCTCCTATCCGGGACAGGGTCACACCGGGGAGCTGTTTTTT
clone_size: few
v_call: TRBV7-2
d_call: TRBD1
j_call: TRBJ2-2

cdr3_aa: CASSSTTGGADGELFF
cdr3_nt: TGTGCCAGCAGCTCCACGACAGGGGGCGCTGACGGGGAGCTGTTTTTT
clone_size: few
v_call: TRBV7-9
d_call: TRBD1
j_call: TRBJ2-2

cdr3_aa: CASSSHGGSGTDTQYF
cdr3_nt: TGTGCCAGCAGTTCCCACGGAGGTAGCGGCACAGATACGCAGTATTTT
clone_size: NA
v_call: TRBV27
d_call: NA
j_call: TRBJ2-3

cdr3_aa: CSEPGDNEQFF
cdr3_nt: TGCAGTGAACCGGGAGACAATGAGCAGTTCTTC
clone_size: few
v_call: TRBV20-1
d_call: NA
j_call: TRBJ2-1

cdr3_aa: CASSLGGARELFF
cdr3_nt: TGTGCCAGCAGTTTAGGGGGGGCCCGGGAGCTGTTTTTT
clone_size: NA
v_call: TRBV12-3/TRBV12-4
d_call: NA
j_call: TRBJ2-2

cdr3_aa: CASSPGGTNEKLFF
cdr3_nt: TGTGCTAGCAGCCCTGGGGGAACTAATGAAAAACTGTTTTTT
clone_size: few
v_call: TRBV7-7
d_call: NA
j_call: TRBJ1-4

cdr3_aa: CASSRIDSYNEKLFF
cdr3_nt: TGTGCCAGCAGCCGTATCGACAGCTATAATGAAAAACTGTTTTTT
clone_size: once
v_call: TRBV5-8
d_call: NA
j_call: TRBJ1-4

cdr3_aa: CASSSGPVKQGAKGANVLTF
cdr3_nt: TGTGCCAGCAGCTCCGGACCCGTGAAACAGGGGGCTAAGGGGGCCAACGTCCTGACTTTC
clone_size: few
v_call: TRBV7-9
d_call: TRBD1
j_call: TRBJ2-6

cdr3_aa: CASSPPLQPQHF
cdr3_nt: TGTGCCAGCAGCCCACCCCTCCAGCCCCAGCATTTT
clone_size: NA
v_call: TRBV7-2
d_call: NA
j_call: TRBJ1-5

cdr3_aa: CASSLTNTGELFF
cdr3_nt: TGTGCCAGCAGTTTAACTAACACCGGGGAGCTGTTTTTT
clone_size: few
v_call: TRBV12-3/TRBV12-4
d_call: NA
j_call: TRBJ2-2

cdr3_aa: CASSVQHGAWNIQYF
cdr3_nt: TGTGCCAGCAGCGTACAACATGGGGCATGGAACATTCAGTACTTC
clone_size: few
v_call: TRBV9
d_call: NA
j_call: TRBJ2-4

cdr3_aa: CASSRTVEQFF
cdr3_nt: TGTGCCAGCAGCCGGACTGTGGAGCAGTTCTTC
clone_size: NA
v_call: TRBV4-2
d_call: NA
j_call: TRBJ2-1

cdr3_aa: CASTPSGLRSNTGELFF
cdr3_nt: TGCGCCAGCACCCCATCCGGACTTAGGTCGAACACCGGGGAGCTGTTTTTT
clone_size: few
v_call: TRBV4-1
d_call: NA
j_call: TRBJ2-2

cdr3_aa: CASSSAGGQPQHF
cdr3_nt: TGTGCCAGCAGCTCCGCCGGAGGTCAGCCCCAGCATTTT
clone_size: NA
v_call: TRBV7-9
d_call: NA
j_call: TRBJ1-5

cdr3_aa: CASSRRGNEQYF
cdr3_nt: TGCGCCAGCAGCCGCCGGGGGAACGAGCAGTACTTC
clone_size: few
v_call: TRBV5-1
d_call: NA
j_call: TRBJ2-7